Presented here are 2 T cell receptor beta chains from one specimen sequenced in a study of human T cells and chemical hapten exposure. TCRdb passed the RACE reads through MiXCR, listing each CDR3 protein once. The table includes tens of thousands of distinct CDR3 sequences, more than 9% detected once. The time point is: pre-sensitization, week 0. Treatment defined: therapeutic diphenylcyclopropenone sensitization with weekly scalp DPC. The sequencing here drew on whole blood, taken in connection with sensitization to the hapten diphenylcyclopropenone (DPC). The source is a man aged 35 to 55 with alopecia areata. Some clones in this sample may be carry-over from other donors' samples.

This chain joins TRBV19 and TRBJ2-1, with 7 bases lining up with TRBD1. Germline CDR1 is LNHDA and CDR2 is SQIVND (reference sequence). The CDR3 loop spans 16 amino acids. The J segment lost 12 bases and the V segment lost 10 bases, leaving 24 bases of the junction unmatched. CDR3 residues: CATAPPGQAYSSGQFF. The CDR3 nucleotides read TGTGCCACCGCCCCTCCCGGACAGGCCTATTCTTCGGGGCAGTTCTTC.

This clonotype was seen repeatedly, ten times or more. The chain uses TRBV6-6 and TRBJ2-7, with 9 bases identical to TRBD2. Germline CDR1 reads MNHNY; CDR2 reads SVGAGI (reference sequence). The CDR3 runs 14 residues. J was trimmed by 3 bases and V by 8 bases; bases with no gene match: 8. The CDR3 sequence: CASAGTSTHYEQYF. In DNA, the CDR3 is TGTGCCAGCGCCGGGACTAGCACCCACTACGAGCAGTACTTC.